A selection of T cell receptor beta chains follows, all from one sample in a study of blood T cells in healthy people across ages. TCRdb used MiXCR to reprocess the 5' RACE reads, holding one entry per CDR3 protein. This table holds 580,000 or so distinct CDR3 sequences, more than 45% found once. Sequencing was performed on blood. The receptors here all came from a man at least 80 years old in good health. CDR3s include the opening cysteine and the closing phenylalanine or tryptophan. The order of the fields is D gene, clone size, J gene, CDR3 length, V gene, CDR3 DNA, CDR3 protein. A D gene is named only where the DNA matches it firmly. The size entry is marked missing in some rows and otherwise reads once, few, many or a size class.

>TRBD2|NA|TRBJ2-7|14|TRBV20-1
TGCAGTGCTAGAGATCAGACTAGCGGGAGGGAGCAGTACTTC
CSARDQTSGREQYF
>NA|NA|TRBJ2-3|12|TRBV7-9
TGTGCCAGCAGCTCCACGCTGGATACGCAGTATTTT
CASSSTLDTQYF
>NA|NA|TRBJ2-7|13|TRBV10-3
TGTGCCATCAGTGTCGGAAGGGAGGTCGAGCAGTACTTC
CAISVGREVEQYF
>NA|few|TRBJ1-3|13|TRBV6-6
TGTGCCAGCAGTTACCTTGGCGAGAACACCATATATTTT
CASSYLGENTIYF
>NA|NA|TRBJ2-7|14|TRBV5-1
TGCGCCAGCAGCTTGGTCCCAGGGATCTACGAGCAGTACTTC
CASSLVPGIYEQYF
>NA|few|TRBJ2-7|12|TRBV29-1
TGCAGCGTTGCACAGGGTACCTACGAGCAGTACTTC
CSVAQGTYEQYF
>TRBD2|NA|TRBJ2-1|16|TRBV7-9
TGTGCCGGCAGCTTACTAGGACTAGCGGGAGGTAATGAGCAGTTCTTC
CAGSLLGLAGGNEQFF
>TRBD2|few|TRBJ2-1|17|TRBV20-1
TGCAGTGCTAGAAACCCCCGGAGCGGGAGTATATACAATGAGCAGTTCTTC
CSARNPRSGSIYNEQFF
>NA|NA|TRBJ1-4|15|TRBV5-6
TGTGCCAGCAGCCGTCGGACAACAACTAATGAAAAACTGTTTTTT
CASSRRTTTNEKLFF
>TRBD2|many|TRBJ2-1|16|TRBV4-2
TGTGCCAGCAGCCAAGGAGCGGGAGGAACCTACAATGAGCAGTTCTTC
CASSQGAGGTYNEQFF
>NA|few|TRBJ1-2|15|TRBV10-2
TGCGCCAGCAGTGAGTCGCAACGGCGTGGGGACCGCTACACCTTC
CASSESQRRGDRYTF
>TRBD1|NA|TRBJ2-2|14|TRBV6-6
TGTGCCAGCAGTTACAACAGGGGGGCCGGGGAGCTGTTTTTT
CASSYNRGAGELFF
>TRBD2|few|TRBJ2-3|14|TRBV5-1
TGCGCCAGCACGACTAGCGGACAGACAGATACGCAGTATTTT
CASTTSGQTDTQYF
>NA|NA|TRBJ2-3|13|TRBV29-1
TGCAGCATGTACGGAGATAGCACAGATACGCAGTATTTT
CSMYGDSTDTQYF
>NA|NA|TRBJ2-3|14|TRBV7-2
TGTGCCAGCAGCTTATTCGGGTCCACAGATACGCAGTATTTT
CASSLFGSTDTQYF
>TRBD1|NA|TRBJ2-3|16|TRBV4-3
TGCGCCAGCAGCCAAGCTACAGGGGGTAGCACAGATACGCAGTATTTT
CASSQATGGSTDTQYF
>TRBD2|many|TRBJ2-5|15|TRBV29-1
TGCAGCTCCCGGGGTAGCGGGACGGAAAAAGAGACCCAGTACTTC
CSSRGSGTEKETQYF
>TRBD1|few|TRBJ2-1|12|TRBV6-2/TRBV6-3
TGTGCCAGCAGTTCGACAGGGGGCGAGCAGTTCTTC
CASSSTGGEQFF
>NA|few|TRBJ2-1|16|TRBV15
TGTGCCACCAGCAGAGATCAAGGGAGTTCTTTTAATGAGCAGTTCTTC
CATSRDQGSSFNEQFF
>TRBD2|NA|TRBJ2-3|15|TRBV7-2
TGTGCCAGCAGCTTAGGGCTAGCGGAGGGAGATACGCAGTATTTT
CASSLGLAEGDTQYF
>TRBD2|NA|TRBJ2-1|15|TRBV20-1
TGCAGTGCTGCATCTTTAGCGGGGGGAGTAAATGAGCAGTTCTTC
CSAASLAGGVNEQFF
>NA|few|TRBJ2-1|15|TRBV11-2
TGTGCCAGCAGCTGGGACCCGAGCTCCTACAATGAGCAGTTCTTC
CASSWDPSSYNEQFF
>TRBD2|few|TRBJ2-3|14|TRBV20-1
TGCAGTGCCACACTAGCGGCCAGCACAGATACGCAGTATTTT
CSATLAASTDTQYF
>NA|NA|TRBJ1-2|13|TRBV29-1
TGCAGCGTTGGGACAGTAAGGGGCTATGGCTACACCTTC
CSVGTVRGYGYTF
>TRBD2|NA|TRBJ2-1|15|TRBV20-1
TGCAGTGCTAGCCTAGCGGAAATCTCCTACAATGAGCAGTTCTTC
CSASLAEISYNEQFF
>TRBD2|many|TRBJ2-3|16|TRBV7-2
TGTGCCAGCAGCTTAGTGGCGGGGGTGGTCACAGATACGCAGTATTTT
CASSLVAGVVTDTQYF
>NA|few|TRBJ1-2|12|TRBV20-1
TGCAGTGCTAGTCGGTCCAACTATGGCTACACCTTC
CSASRSNYGYTF
>NA|few|TRBJ2-3|13|TRBV4-3
TGCGCCAGCAGCCAAGATCGTGGAGATACGCAGTATTTT
CASSQDRGDTQYF
>TRBD1|NA|TRBJ2-3|11|TRBV29-1
TGCAGCGTCCCACAGGGGGCAGCGCAGTATTTT
CSVPQGAAQYF
>NA|NA|TRBJ2-4|15|TRBV29-1
TGCAGCGTTGCCCTCTTCAGGGGAAAAAAAAACATTCAGTACTTC
CSVALFRGKKNIQYF
>NA|NA|TRBJ2-7|14|TRBV4-1
TGCGCCAGCAGCCAAGAGCACGGGGCGTACGAGCAGTACTTC
CASSQEHGAYEQYF
>NA|NA|TRBJ2-4|14|TRBV12-3/TRBV12-4
TGTGCCAGCACTACAAGCGGGGCCAAAAACATTCAGTACTTC
CASTTSGAKNIQYF
>NA|NA|TRBJ2-1|15|TRBV7-6
TGTGCCAGCAGCCTCTTTGGGTCCAGAAGCGATGAGCAGTTCTTC
CASSLFGSRSDEQFF
>NA|many|TRBJ2-3|17|TRBV6-6
TGTGCCAGCAGTTACACCGATTCGGGGTTAGGGGCAGATACGCAGTATTTT
CASSYTDSGLGADTQYF
>TRBD2|NA|TRBJ2-1|14|TRBV20-1
TGCAGTGCTCCTTCGGCGGGGGGCGTCAGTGAGCAGTTCTTC
CSAPSAGGVSEQFF
>TRBD2|few|TRBJ2-7|15|TRBV28
TGTGCCAACCATTATCCGACGGGAGGGGCCCGCGAGCAGTACTTC
CANHYPTGGAREQYF
>TRBD2|few|TRBJ2-1|16|TRBV3-1
TGTGCCAGCAGCCAAGTGTGGAACGGGAGGAGCAATGAGCAGTTCTTC
CASSQVWNGRSNEQFF
>NA|NA|TRBJ1-1|14|TRBV7-2
TGTGCCAGCAGCTTAGCGACCTCGGGGCCTGAAGCTTTCTTT
CASSLATSGPEAFF
>NA|few|TRBJ2-5|14|TRBV20-1
TGCAGTGCTAGTCGAGGACTAAACCAAGAGACCCAGTACTTC
CSASRGLNQETQYF
>TRBD1|NA|TRBJ1-5|16|TRBV9
TGTGCCAGCAGCCCAGAAGGGGGCAATAGCAATCAGCCCCAGCATTTT
CASSPEGGNSNQPQHF
>NA|NA|TRBJ2-2|16|TRBV7-3
TGTGCCAGCAGCTTCGACAGCCCAATGAACACCGGGGAGCTGTTTTTT
CASSFDSPMNTGELFF
>NA|once|TRBJ1-2|14|TRBV25-1
TGTGCCAGCAGCTTAGGGGGGGCGGTCTATGGCTACACCTTC
CASSLGGAVYGYTF
>NA|few|TRBJ2-1|15|TRBV4-2
TGTGCCAGCAGCCAAGGGGTTTCGGTGGACAATGAGCAGTTCTTC
CASSQGVSVDNEQFF
>TRBD1|NA|TRBJ2-5|17|TRBV12-3/TRBV12-4
TGTGCCAGCACCTTCAGGGCAGGGGGCCAGGATCAAGAGACCCAGTACTTC
CASTFRAGGQDQETQYF
>NA|NA|TRBJ2-3|14|TRBV7-9
TGTGCCAGCAGCTACGGGGTTTACGGAGATACGCAGTATTTT
CASSYGVYGDTQYF
>NA|once|TRBJ1-1|13|TRBV6-6
TGTGCCAGCAGTCGGGGGGTGGACCCTGAAGCTTTCTTT
CASSRGVDPEAFF
>TRBD2|NA|TRBJ2-1|17|TRBV20-1
TGCAGTGCTGGAGATCAGGGCGGGTCGCGGGAGTACAATGAGCAGTTCTTC
CSAGDQGGSREYNEQFF
>TRBD2|NA|TRBJ2-1|15|TRBV4-1
TGCGCCAGCAGCCCGACTAGCGGGAGGACGAATGAGCAGTTCTTC
CASSPTSGRTNEQFF
>NA|NA|TRBJ1-1|13|TRBV20-1
TGCAGTGCCGGAAGGGCCTTCGGAACTGAAGCTTTCTTT
CSAGRAFGTEAFF
>NA|NA|TRBJ2-7|15|TRBV7-2
TGTGCCAGCAGCCCACAGGGTTCCATCCCCTTCGAGCAGTACTTC
CASSPQGSIPFEQYF
>NA|once|TRBJ2-2|15|TRBV5-1
TGCGCCAGCAGCAAGGACGTATCGGACACCGGGGAGCTGTTTTTT
CASSKDVSDTGELFF
>NA|NA|TRBJ2-5|16|TRBV10-3
TGTGCCATCAGTGAGTTTGGTAGCGGCCGACAAGAGACCCAGTACTTC
CAISEFGSGRQETQYF
>NA|NA|TRBJ2-2|13|TRBV29-1
TGCAGCGCTCTGACAGCGAGAACCGGGGAGCTGTTTTTT
CSALTARTGELFF
>TRBD2|few|TRBJ2-7|15|TRBV27
TGTGCCAGCAGGCTGGCCGGGACTAGCGGGTACGAGCAGTACTTC
CASRLAGTSGYEQYF
>TRBD2|NA|TRBJ2-4|13|TRBV6-1
TGTGCCACCCGGGAGGGCCGTGGAAACATTCAGTACTTC
CATREGRGNIQYF
>TRBD2|few|TRBJ2-1|16|TRBV7-9
TGTGCCAGCAACACGCCGGGACTAGCACCCTACAATGAGCAGTTCTTC
CASNTPGLAPYNEQFF
>NA|many|TRBJ2-3|14|TRBV6-6
TGTGCCAGCAGCGGGGTGGCTAGCACAGATACGCAGTATTTT
CASSGVASTDTQYF
>NA|few|TRBJ2-7|11|TRBV10-2
TGCGCCAGCATCCTGGACAACGAGCAGTACTTC
CASILDNEQYF
>NA|once|TRBJ1-5|16|TRBV12-3/TRBV12-4
TGTGCCAGCAGTTTAGGGGTGCGGGGGGGTGGTCAGCCCCAGCATTTT
CASSLGVRGGGQPQHF
>NA|once|TRBJ2-6|15|TRBV20-1
TGCAGTGCTAGAACAGGGAATGCCGGGGCCAACGTCCTGACTTTC
CSARTGNAGANVLTF